Below, 18 T cell receptor beta chains from the same sample are listed, as sequenced in a study of Graves' ophthalmopathy and Graves' hyperthyroidism. Investigators amplified TCR beta CDR3 regions from RNA transcripts. Second-round multiplex PCR came after first-round RT-PCR with HTBI primers. From the multiplex PCR reads, TCRdb called clonotypes with MiXCR, one entry per CDR3 protein. The sample carries roughly 400,000 distinct CDR3 sequences, just over 15% recorded once. The specimen was peripheral blood. The receptors derive from a woman between 18 and 30 years old with stable Graves' hyperthyroidism.

The sample holds many counts of this clonotype. The chain recombines TRBV11-1 with TRBJ1-1; D remains unclear. Trimming stripped 5 bases from V and 0 bases from J, with 16 bases between. The CDR3 loop spans 16 amino acids. Germline CDR1 is SGHAT and CDR2 is FQDESV (reference sequence). CDR3 bases: TGTGCCAGCAGCCCCATGGCGTCAGGTTTGAACACTGAAGCTTTCTTT. Its protein is CASSPMASGLNTEAFF.

At least ten counts were recorded for this clonotype. The chain is built from TRBV19 and TRBJ2-7; a possible D gene is TRBD2 (6 bases). The length of the CDR3 is 15 residues. Germline values: CDR1 LNHDA, CDR2 SQIVND (reference sequence). The V gene lost 6 bases and the J gene lost 6 bases, with 21 bases spanning the gap. CDR3 DNA sequence: TGTGCCAGTAGCTCTGGAGCGGTGGGACTTGGCGAGCAGTACTTC. Amino acids: CASSSGAVGLGEQYF.

This clonotype was counted at least ten times. This chain joins TRBV6-1 and TRBJ1-2, with no clear D. V was shortened by 2 bases and J by 7 bases, with 14 bases between the two germline ends. Germline V gene lookup returns CDR1 MNHNS and CDR2 SASEGT. This CDR3 is built from 14 residues. CDR3 sequence reads: CASSEQLLLGGYTF. The CDR3, as DNA: TGTGCCAGCAGTGAACAGCTTCTCTTGGGTGGCTACACCTTC.

The rearrangement joins TRBV6-2 or TRBV6-3 to TRBJ1-5; 7 bases map to TRBD1. The CDR3 length is 15 residues. After removal of 5 bases from V and 7 bases from J, the junction contained 11 bases not matched to a gene. Germline V gene sequence: CDR1 MNHEY, CDR2 SVGEGT. The CDR3 sequence: CASSRETGKGQPQHF. Here the CDR3 DNA reads TGTGCCAGCAGTAGGGAGACAGGGAAAGGACAGCCCCAGCATTTT.

This clonotype was counted many times. The chain combines TRBV15 with TRBJ2-7; perhaps TRBD1 as D (5 bases). The CDR3 is 14 amino acids. From germline, CDR1 is LNHNV and CDR2 YYDKDF (reference sequence). Trimming took off 5 bases at V and 2 bases at J, with 13 bases between the two ends. The CDR3 DNA is TGTGCCACCAGCGGAACACAGGAGCCCTACGAGCAGTACTTC. Protein sequence: CATSGTQEPYEQYF.

At least ten counts were recorded for this clonotype. This chain uses TRBV10-2 with TRBJ2-5; D remains ambiguous. The CDR3 loop spans 14 amino acids. Trimming removed 6 bases from V and 5 bases from J, with 16 bases in between. The V gene's germline CDR1 is WSHSY and CDR2 SAAADI. This CDR3 reads CASSPRPAVETQYF. The DNA for the CDR3 is TGCGCCAGCAGCCCACGACCAGCAGTGGAGACCCAGTACTTC.

This clonotype appeared many times. The chain links TRBV10-3 to TRBJ1-2; tentative D call: TRBD1 (6 bases). The CDR3 has 14 amino acids. V was shortened by 8 bases and J by 2 bases, with 15 bases between the two germline ends. Germline CDR1 and CDR2: ENHRY and SYGVKD. This CDR3 reads CAIPRGGTNYGYTF. CDR3 sequence (DNA): TGTGCCATCCCCCGAGGGGGGACAAACTATGGCTACACCTTC.

Worth noting for this clonotype: A much larger clone is a single base away; this may be a read error. This chain links TRBV15 with TRBJ2-5; D uncertain. Germline loops: CDR1 LNHNV, CDR2 YYDKDF (reference sequence). The CDR3 runs to 16 residues. CDR3 residues: CATSRDSYGYQETKYF. The CDR3 DNA reads as TGTGCCACCAGCAGAGATTCTTACGGGTACCAAGAGACCAAGTACTTC.

This clonotype was recorded at least ten times. The chain uses TRBV10-3 and TRBJ1-5; TRBD1 might be the D (5 bases). Trimming removed 2 bases at V and 6 bases at J, with 8 bases between. From germline, CDR1 is ENHRY and CDR2 SYGVKD. This CDR3 is built from 13 residues. CDR3 DNA: TGTGCCATCAGTGAGGCGGGGCCTCAGCCCCAGCATTTT. The encoded protein is CAISEAGPQPQHF.

The rearrangement uses TRBV6-5 and TRBJ2-5, with 7 positions matching TRBD2. This CDR3 has 15 amino acids. Germline CDR1 MNHEY, CDR2 SVGAGI. J lost 4 bases, V lost 0 bases, and 5 bases had no gene match. CDR3 nucleotide sequence: TGTGCCAGCAGTTACTCGTCTAGCGGAATAGAGACCCAGTACTTC. Its protein is CASSYSSSGIETQYF.

This clonotype was observed a handful of times. This chain uses TRBV5-1 with TRBJ2-6; D is possibly TRBD2 (6 bases). Germline values: CDR1 SGHRS, CDR2 YFSETQ. Trimming took 5 bases from V and 0 from J, leaving 12 bases between them. The CDR3 extends over 16 amino acids. CDR3 DNA: TGCGCCAGCAGGCGCGGGGCCCTCTCTGGGGCCAACGTCCTGACTTTC. The encoded protein is CASRRGALSGANVLTF.

This clonotype was counted many times. The V and J genes are TRBV19 and TRBJ1-5; no definite D call. CDR3 length equals 16 residues. Germline loops: CDR1 LNHDA, CDR2 SQIVND (reference sequence). V was trimmed by 7 bases and J by 5 bases, leaving 21 bases between them. CDR3 sequence (DNA): TGTGCCAGTATCGCCGACGGCAGAAAAAGCCATCAGCCCCAGCATTTT. Encoded protein: CASIADGRKSHQPQHF. The full variable domain, with the rest looked up from reference TRBV19 and TRBJ1-5, is DGGITQSPKYLFRKEGQNVTLSCEQNLNHDAMYWYRQDPGQGLRLIYYSQIVNDFQKGDIAEGYSVSREKKESFPLTVTSAQKNPTAFYLCASIADGRKSHQPQHFGDGTRLSIL.

This clonotype appeared many times. The V and J genes are TRBV29-1 and TRBJ2-5; D gene unclear. Germline lookup yields CDR1 SQVTM and CDR2 ANQGSEA. The CDR3 extends over 13 amino acids. V was clipped by 1 base and J by 1 base, with 7 bases between them. For the CDR3, the DNA is TGCAGCGTTGAAGTCCAGGTCCAAGAGACCCAGTACTTC. Protein product: CSVEVQVQETQYF.

This clonotype has a count of ten or more. The chain is built from TRBV29-1 and TRBJ1-2, with D uncertain. The germline V and J ends were trimmed by 0 bases and 4 bases, with 9 bases remaining between them. Germline V gene lookup returns CDR1 SQVTM and CDR2 ANQGSEA. The CDR3 contains 13 residues. DNA of the CDR3: TGCAGCGTTGAAGATTCACCGGGCTATGGCTACACCTTC. Residues: CSVEDSPGYGYTF.

This clonotype was detected ten times or more. V and J are TRBV6-2 or TRBV6-3 and TRBJ1-1; no clear D gene. The CDR3 loop spans 14 amino acids. Per the germline V gene, CDR1 is MNHEY and CDR2 is SVGEGT. The V gene lost 2 bases and the J gene lost 5 bases, with 12 bases spanning the gap. This CDR3 is CASSYGGVWTEAFF. The CDR3 DNA follows: TGTGCCAGCAGTTACGGCGGGGTTTGGACTGAAGCTTTCTTT.

This clonotype came up many times. The V call is TRBV6-5, the J call TRBJ2-7, with 7 bases identical to TRBD1. Looked up from germline, CDR1 is MNHEY and CDR2 is SVGAGI. This CDR3 has 14 residues. J was trimmed by 0 bases and V by 4 bases; bases with no gene match: 3. CDR3 DNA sequence: TGTGCCAGCAGTTCCCGGGACAGCTCCTACGAGCAGTACTTC. Its translation is CASSSRDSSYEQYF.

This clonotype was counted at least ten times. The chain carries TRBV11-2 and TRBJ2-5, with D uncertain. Germline loops: CDR1 SGHAT, CDR2 FQNNGV. Trimming stripped 4 bases from V and 6 bases from J, with 18 bases between. The CDR3 runs 15 residues. CDR3 DNA sequence: TGTGCCAGCAGCTCAATTAGAGAGGAGTGGAAGACCCAGTACTTC. Its translation is CASSSIREEWKTQYF.

This clonotype was counted between two and nine times. A much larger clone is a single base away; this may be a read error. V and J are TRBV5-1 and TRBJ2-7; 11 bases fit TRBD2. The J segment lost 2 bases and the V segment lost 0 bases, leaving 4 bases of the junction unmatched. The V gene's germline CDR1 is SGHRS and CDR2 YFSETQ. The CDR3 contains 16 residues. In DNA form, the CDR3 reads TGCGCCAGCAGCTTGGGACTAGCGGGGTACACCTACGAGCAGTACTTC. Residues: CASSLGLAGYTYEQYF.